This T cell receptor beta chain is drawn from a study of blood T cell repertoires in COVID-19. The protocol was immunoSEQ multiplex PCR, while the TCRdb copy is restricted to in-frame clones and leaves out a portion. In the table there are 110,000 or so clones, about 85% of which are singletons. Recruited during active infection, patients (from Seattle) were subsequently followed longitudinally. The sample holds a few counts of this clone. The TCR originated in a woman aged 55-70 years with COVID-19, enrolled during active disease. Sequenced input: peripheral blood.

In nucleotides, the CDR3 is TGCGCCAGCAGCCAAGATAGTCAGGAACACAACTATGGCTACACCTTC. This sequence encodes CASSQDSQEHNYGYTF. The V call is TRBV4-3, the J call TRBJ1-2; D is undetermined. CDR1 LGHNA and CDR2 YSLEER come from the germline V gene. Trimming cost V 0 bases and J 2 bases, with 13 bases left between them. The CDR3 has 16 amino acids.